This entry features one T cell receptor (beta chain) sequence. Antigen specificity is unknown. This sample is part of a study of regulatory T cells in long-lasting Graves disease. Regarding the study as a whole: The analysis examined peripheral blood only and excluded thyroid tissue. Among samples with persistent disease, TRBV28, TRBJ1-2 and TRBJ2-5 were favored.

According to the study, TCR beta libraries were built with iRepertoire HTBI primers and CDR3-region Arm-PCR. TCRdb passed the multiplex PCR reads through MiXCR, listing each CDR3 protein once. The table includes hundreds of thousands of distinct CDR3 sequences, 15% to 20% detected once. Germline CDR1 is MGHRA and CDR2 is YSYEKL. This CDR3 has 14 residues. J lost 10 bases, V lost 2 bases, and 10 bases had no gene match. The time point is: newly diagnosed GD, antithyroid drugs for less than 3 months. PBMC RNA was the source of the TCR library. The same data also contributed to another study, on T cells in Graves' hyperthyroidism and ophthalmopathy. Per that study: Carried out on the TCR CDR3, a first-round RT-PCR used the HTBI primer set. Ophthalmopathy was separated from stable hyperthyroidism by a 13 V-J model.

Material: peripheral blood mononuclear cells (PBMCs), obtained at new diagnosis, from a patient treated with antithyroid drugs. The origin of this receptor is a woman between 40 and 65 years old with Graves disease. This rearrangement joins TRBV4-1 to TRBJ1-1; 7 nucleotides match TRBD1. The CDR3 protein is CASSQNQGGNTAFF. The CDR3 DNA reads as TGCGCCAGCAGCCAAAACCAGGGGGGGAACACAGCTTTCTTT.